This TCR beta chain derives from a study of blood T cell repertoires in COVID-19. In the study overall: Italy, Spain and the United States were the sources of the convalescent and acute COVID-19 samples.

Per the original data handling: Researchers report that nucleated cell counts were estimated from reference gene primer amplification. Sequencing used immunoSEQ multiplex PCR; TCRdb keeps in-frame clones, though not all of them. That table furnishes V, J and clone size, whereas the DNA furnished D and trimming. The sample shows about 170,000 clones, just under 85% of them seen only once. This clonotype was obtained from a woman aged 80 or over with acute or convalescent COVID-19. Sample: peripheral blood.

This CDR3 reads CASSPQGNGELFF. The CDR3 nucleotides are TGCGCCAGCAGCCCACAGGGCAACGGGGAGCTGTTTTTT. This chain joins TRBV5-1 and TRBJ2-2; TRBD1 might be the D (6 bases). The CDR3 totals 13 residues. V was pared by 4 bases and J by 7 bases, with 11 bases between. The germline V gene encodes CDR1 SGHRS and CDR2 YFSETQ.